The source of this T cell receptor beta chain is a study of blood T cells in healthy people across ages. Study-level points and caveats: The CMV status of each donor remained undetermined, and this could have confounded shifts in expanded clonotypes. Leaving the PBMCs unsorted stopped any conclusive comparison of naive versus antigen-experienced cells. TCR beta diversity per million T cells fell roughly linearly with age.

For the second PCR, which ran for about 7 to 12 cycles, a sample-barcoded 5' primer and a J-beta primer mix were used. TCRdb reanalysed the 5' RACE reads using MiXCR and keeps one entry per CDR3 protein. The table includes over 700,000 distinct CDR3 sequences, more than 20% detected once. Regarding this clonotype: The antigen remains unidentified.

This CDR3 contains 16 residues. The germline V gene encodes CDR1 SGHRS and CDR2 YFSETQ. J was trimmed by 2 bases and V by 0 bases; bases with no gene match: 6. The same data also contributed to another study, on T cells of mothers and their children. This second study says: Donors were a few healthy Caucasian mothers and their six children.

The source is a boy aged 5-17 years in good health. Sequenced sample: blood. The chain recombines TRBV5-1 with TRBJ2-5; the match to TRBD2 covers 8 bases. CDR3 in DNA: TGCGCCAGCAGCTTGGGAGCGGGAGTAGGTCAAGAGACCCAGTACTTC. It translates to CASSLGAGVGQETQYF.